One and the same sample provided the 20 T cell receptor beta chains below, sequenced in a study of prognosis after radiotherapy for stage I lung cancer. Genomic DNA provided the template from which TCR beta CDR3 was amplified by two-round multiplex PCR. Round one of PCR was performed, and it used primers specific to each TRBV and TRBJ gene. Using its own MiXCR run on the multiplex PCR reads, TCRdb lists one record per CDR3 protein. The data show under 55,000 distinct CDR3 sequences, 30% to 35% seen once. Sample: PBMCs, taken before or after stereotactic body radiation therapy (not recorded which). These receptors were collected from a donor over 45 with non-small cell lung cancer.

Concerning this clonotype: A clone one base away is much larger, so this may be a read error. The chain employs TRBV7-3 and TRBJ1-1, with D tentatively TRBD1 (5 bases). CDR1 and CDR2 from the germline V gene are SGHTA and FQGTGA. Trimming left V 4 bases short and J 5 bases short, with 11 bases between. This CDR3 contains 13 residues. The CDR3 DNA reads as TGTGCCAGCAGCTCCCGGACATGGACTGAAGCTTTCTTT. Translating it yields CASSSRTWTEAFF.

In its sample, this clonotype is medium-sized. The rearrangement uses TRBV11-2 and TRBJ2-1; D is unresolved. Germline CDR1 reads SGHAT; CDR2 reads FQNNGV. This CDR3 has 14 amino acids. The V end was cut by 5 bases, the J end by 6 bases, with 14 bases between. In nucleotides, the CDR3 is TGTGCCAGCAGCGATATATCTAGTGGCAATGAGCAGTTCTTC. Its protein is CASSDISSGNEQFF.

This clonotype was seen repeatedly, ten times or more. V and J are TRBV5-1 and TRBJ2-7; D is unclear. CDR1 and CDR2 (germline): SGHRS, YFSETQ. CDR3 size: 12 residues. V lost 0 bases, J lost 6 bases, and 7 bases lay in between. The CDR3 sequence is CASSLEFGEQYF. In DNA, the CDR3 is TGCGCCAGCAGCTTGGAATTTGGCGAGCAGTACTTC.

Note on this clonotype: A much larger clone differs from this one at a single base, so this may be a read error. The gene calls are TRBV20-1 and TRBJ1-1; D remains ambiguous. Looked up from germline, CDR1 is DFQATT and CDR2 is SNEGSKA (reference sequence). V gave up 6 bases and J gave up 3 bases, with 11 bases separating them. The CDR3 totals 12 residues. This CDR3 reads CSAAKGYTEAFF. The CDR3 DNA follows: TGCAGTGCCGCGAAAGGGTACACTGAAGCTTTCTTT.

In this sample, this clonotype turned up many times. The gene calls are TRBV27 and TRBJ1-1; D is unclear. Germline CDR1 reads MNHEY; CDR2 reads SMNVEV (reference sequence). The CDR3 has 13 residues. V was cut by 3 bases and J by 3 bases, with 8 bases left in between. The CDR3 coding sequence is TGTGCCAGCAGTTTTTCCATCGACACTGAAGCTTTCTTT. This gives the protein CASSFSIDTEAFF.

The chain joins TRBV28 to TRBJ1-6; 7 positions agree with TRBD1. This CDR3 contains 14 residues. J gave up 8 bases and V 5 bases, and 6 bases lay outside the gene matches. Per the germline V gene, CDR1 is MDHEN and CDR2 is SYDVKM. CDR3 DNA sequence: TGTGCCAGCAGTCTGACAGGGTGGGATTCACCCCTCCACTTT. It codes for CASSLTGWDSPLHF.

This clonotype was found many times. This sequence joins TRBV20-1 and TRBJ2-3; 12 nucleotides line up with TRBD2. The CDR3 is made up of 15 amino acids. The V segment lost 6 bases and the J segment 4 bases; nucleotides outside the gene matches: 8. The germline gives CDR1 DFQATT, CDR2 SNEGSKA (reference sequence). Here the CDR3 reads CSATGLAGGADTQYF. As DNA, the CDR3 is TGCAGTGCAACGGGACTAGCGGGCGGTGCAGATACGCAGTATTTT.

As concerns this clonotype: A read error is possible here, since a much larger clone lies one base away. This sequence joins TRBV7-9 and TRBJ2-7, with D maybe TRBD1 (5 bases). V was pared by 5 bases and J by 2 bases, with 16 bases between. The V gene's germline CDR1 is SEHNR and CDR2 FQNEAQ (reference sequence). The CDR3 spans 15 residues. The CDR3 protein is CASSEIRAGTYEQYF. Here the CDR3 DNA reads TGTGCCAGCAGCGAGATTCGGGCAGGGACCTACGAGCAGTACTTC.

This clonotype was seen ten or more times. The chain recombines TRBV2 with TRBJ1-2, with 7 nucleotides matching TRBD1. The germline V gene has CDR1 SNHLY and CDR2 FYNNEI. After removal of 10 bases from V and 8 bases from J, the junction contained 10 bases not matched to a gene. The CDR3 is 12 amino acids. CDR3 residues: CATSDRAGGYTF. The CDR3 DNA reads TGTGCCACCTCAGACAGGGCAGGGGGCTACACCTTC.

Many counts were recorded for this clonotype. The V gene is TRBV6-5, the J gene TRBJ2-7; D possibly matches TRBD1 or TRBD2 (6 bases each). The CDR3 runs to 16 residues. V was shortened by 2 bases and J by 4 bases, with 18 bases between the two germline ends. Per germline, CDR1 MNHEY and CDR2 SVGAGI. The DNA of the CDR3 is TGTGCCAGCAGTTACGGGGGGCGGGCGCGGAGTTACGAGCAGTACTTC. Protein product: CASSYGGRARSYEQYF.

Ten or more counts support this clonotype. The J gene is TRBJ2-1, the V gene TRBV18; TRBD2 matches at 8 bases. V shed 5 bases, J shed 2 bases, and the junction held 5 bases outside the gene matches. The germline V gene encodes CDR1 KGHSH and CDR2 LQKENI. The CDR3 length is 15 residues. The CDR3, as DNA: TGTGCCAGCTCAGGGGTAGCGGGAACCTACAATGAGCAGTTCTTC. Translated, it gives CASSGVAGTYNEQFF.

This clonotype was observed at least ten times. The chain has TRBV28 and TRBJ1-1; D remains ambiguous. CDR1 is MDHEN and CDR2 is SYDVKM in the germline V gene. V was pared by 5 bases and J by 10 bases, with 14 bases between. The CDR3 consists of 12 residues. As DNA, the CDR3 is TGTGCCAGCAGTCCAACGGATTTGGGAGCTTTCTTT. Its protein is CASSPTDLGAFF.

To note about this clonotype: A much larger clone differs by one base, so this may be a read error. The rearrangement joins TRBV6-1 to TRBJ2-5, with 9 bases that match TRBD1. Germline CDR1 MNHNS, CDR2 SASEGT. V lost 4 bases to trimming and J lost 3 bases; unmatched junction nucleotides: 3. This CDR3 has 14 amino acids. The CDR3: CASSGGTGKETQYF. The CDR3 DNA follows: TGTGCCAGCAGTGGCGGGACAGGGAAAGAGACCCAGTACTTC.

The genes are TRBV5-1 and TRBJ1-3, with TRBD1 as a possible D gene (5 bases). The CDR3 contains 15 residues. V lost 5 bases and J lost 0, with 12 bases in between. CDR1 is SGHRS, CDR2 YFSETQ, per germline. CDR3 region: CASRPDSHSGNTIYF. The CDR3 DNA follows: TGCGCCAGCAGACCCGACAGCCACTCTGGAAACACCATATATTTT.

Only a few counts were recorded for this clonotype. The rearrangement links TRBV11-2 to TRBJ2-7; D remains ambiguous. V was shortened by 1 base and J by 12 bases, with 19 bases between the two germline ends. This CDR3 comprises 14 residues. Looked up from germline, CDR1 is SGHAT and CDR2 is FQNNGV. CDR3 in DNA: TGTGCCAGCAGCTTAGTATACAAGGTTGGCGAGTGGTACTTC. Amino acid sequence: CASSLVYKVGEWYF.

The genes are TRBV5-6 and TRBJ1-6, with unresolved D. V shed 4 bases and J shed 9 bases, with 14 bases lying between them. Per the germline V gene, CDR1 is SGHDT and CDR2 is YYEEEE. The CDR3 is 14 residues long. CDR3 nucleotides: TGTGCCAGCAGCCTCTGGTGGCGGGTTTCACCCCTCCACTTT. Amino acids: CASSLWWRVSPLHF.

This rearrangement joins TRBV5-4 to TRBJ1-1; D uncertain. Germline loops: CDR1 SGHNT, CDR2 YYREEE (reference sequence). V was clipped by 2 bases and J by 3 bases, with 5 bases between them. This CDR3 spans 12 amino acids. CDR3 nucleotide sequence: TGTGCCAGCAGCTTTTTTGACACTGAAGCTTTCTTT. Its protein is CASSFFDTEAFF.

This clonotype was seen many times. CDR3 nucleotides: TGTGCCAGCAGCCCGTCCGGGGTGGAGACCCAGTACTTC. Protein product: CASSPSGVETQYF. V gene TRBV12-3 or TRBV12-4 combines with J gene TRBJ2-5; D perhaps matches TRBD2 (5 bases). CDR3 length equals 13 residues. Deletions cut 6 bases from V and 5 bases from J, with 13 bases between.

This clonotype has a count of ten or more. V and J are TRBV5-1 and TRBJ2-7; D is unresolved. The germline CDR1 and CDR2 sequences are SGHRS and YFSETQ. Trimming took off 4 bases at V and 0 bases at J, with 14 bases between the two ends. The CDR3 totals 15 residues. The CDR3 nucleotides are TGCGCCAGCAGCCCCCTGGGCGCCTCCTCCTACGAGCAGTACTTC. Translated, it gives CASSPLGASSYEQYF.

Ten or more counts support this clonotype. The CDR3 coding sequence is TGTGCCAGTGGAGCGATTGATACCGGGGAGCTGTTTTTT. Protein: CASGAIDTGELFF. The gene calls are TRBV4-2 and TRBJ2-2; no clear D gene. The germline CDR1 and CDR2 sequences are LGHNA and YNFKEQ. The V end lost 9 bases, the J end lost 5 bases, and 13 bases lay between the germline ends. The CDR3 sequence is 13 residues long.